This T cell receptor (beta chain) was recorded in a study of neoadjuvant nivolumab and ipilimumab in lung cancer (dated by TCRdb to 2018 to 2021). About the full investigation: In the NEOSTAR trial, nivolumab was administered intravenously at 3 mg/kg on days 1, 15 and 29, and the combination arm also received ipilimumab 1 mg/kg on day 1 only. Matched pretherapy and resected tumor pairs were analyzed from seven patients, of whom four had been treated with nivolumab and three with nivolumab plus ipilimumab. TCR repertoires in pretherapy (baseline) peripheral blood were compared with TCR repertoires in tumors resected at surgery after neoadjuvant immune checkpoint blockade. The primary endpoint of the trial was the rate of major pathologic response (MPR) in the intention-to-treat population of each study arm. The trial treated about 45 patients with operable NSCLC: about 23 were randomized to nivolumab monotherapy and around 20 to nivolumab plus ipilimumab.

The full study reports these points: Richness in tumors resected after neoadjuvant therapy showed a positive correlation with pretherapy blood TCR richness (Spearman R of about 0.82). Tumor T-cell richness and clonality rose from pretherapy to surgery in three of three dual-therapy tumors but in only two of four nivolumab-treated tumors. A small number of samples underwent TCR sequencing. Resected tumors had greater TCR richness and clonality than tumor-adjacent uninvolved lung, and increases were observed in more dual-therapy-treated tumors. There was no significant correlation between TCR clonality and pathologic tumor regression, and just a single major-pathologic-response sample was available for the clonality-regression analysis.

The time point label of this sample denotes: at surgical resection after neoadjuvant nivolumab +/- ipilimumab. Samples were obtained from the phase 2 randomized NEOSTAR trial, in which neoadjuvant nivolumab or nivolumab plus ipilimumab followed by surgery was tested in operable NSCLC. The library came from the immunoSEQ multiplex PCR assay. As for the authors' bioinformatics: Repertoires were summarized by richness and clonality, and significantly expanded and contracted clones were identified between pre- and post-therapy samples. This immuneACCESS table, as held by TCRdb, lists in-frame sequences with V and J called but not all clones. Of the missing ones, under half trace to an unresolved V gene in checked studies; the others have no known cause. V, J and clone size are taken as reported in that table, and D and trimming were inferred from the DNA itself. This sample lists 5,000 to 6,500 clones; approximately 65% were detected once. About 15% of the sample is taken by the ten largest.

Comment on this clone: It lacks a known antigen. No qualities accompany the bases; no much larger clone lies one base away.

The CDR3 spans 16 residues, from the cysteine through the phenylalanine. CDR3 DNA only is kept here, 48 bases in frame from base 1. CDR1 KGHSH and CDR2 LQKENI were looked up in the germline V gene. V and J lose 1 base and 4 bases, and a span of 13 bases separates them. The rearrangement joined TRBV18 to TRBJ2-2; TRBD1 is a weak D gene call, 6 bases matching. The sample in question was tumor tissue, obtained after neoadjuvant nivolumab, alone or with ipilimumab, at or shortly before surgery. The sequence was obtained from an adult with non-small cell lung cancer. The CDR3 reads as follows: CASSPLRTETTGELFF. The DNA sequence reads TGTGCCAGCTCACCACTAAGGACAGAAACCACCGGGGAGCTGTTTTTT.